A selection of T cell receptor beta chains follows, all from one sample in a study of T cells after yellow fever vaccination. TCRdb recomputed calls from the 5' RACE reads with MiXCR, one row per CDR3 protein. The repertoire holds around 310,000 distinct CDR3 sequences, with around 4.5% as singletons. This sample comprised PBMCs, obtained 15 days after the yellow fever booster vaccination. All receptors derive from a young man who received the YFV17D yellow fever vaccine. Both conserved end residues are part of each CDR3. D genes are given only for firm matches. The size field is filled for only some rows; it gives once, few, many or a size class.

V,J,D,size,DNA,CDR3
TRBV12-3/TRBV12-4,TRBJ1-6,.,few,TGTGCCAGCAGACTCCAGACAGTTAATTCACCCCTCCACTTT,CASRLQTVNSPLHF
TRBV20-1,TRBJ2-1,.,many,TGCAGTGCCATTCAGGGTCCCTCCTACAATGAGCAGTTCTTC,CSAIQGPSYNEQFF
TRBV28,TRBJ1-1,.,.,TGTGCCAGCAGCCTCATAGGCAGGGGGAACACTGAAGCTTTCTTT,CASSLIGRGNTEAFF
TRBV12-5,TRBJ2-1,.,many,TGTGCTAGTGGTTTGGTAAATGAGCAGTTCTTC,CASGLVNEQFF
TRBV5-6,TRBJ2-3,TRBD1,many,TGTGCCAGCAGCGTGGACAGGGCGACAGATACGCAGTATTTT,CASSVDRATDTQYF
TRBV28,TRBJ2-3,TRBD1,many,TGTGCCATCAAGCGGGACAGGGTATCAGATACGCAGTATTTT,CAIKRDRVSDTQYF
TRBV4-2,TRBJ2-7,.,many,TGTGCCAGCAGCCAAGATCAAGGTAGAGTGGTTGAGCAGTACTTC,CASSQDQGRVVEQYF
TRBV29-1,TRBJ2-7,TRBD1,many,TGCAGCGCCAGCCGGGACAGCGGGCAGTACTTC,CSASRDSGQYF
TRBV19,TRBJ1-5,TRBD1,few,TGTGCCAGCACGGGACAGTTATCTTATCAGCCCCAGCATTTT,CASTGQLSYQPQHF
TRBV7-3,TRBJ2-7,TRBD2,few,TGTGCCAGCAGCTTAGTAGTAGCGGGGGCTTCCTCCTACGAGCAGTACTTC,CASSLVVAGASSYEQYF
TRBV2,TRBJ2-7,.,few,TGTGCCAGCAGTGAAGGGCTGGTGAGCTCCTACGAGCAGTACTTC,CASSEGLVSSYEQYF
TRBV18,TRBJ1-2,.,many,TGTGCCAGCTCACCAATTGCAGGGTATGGCTACACCTTC,CASSPIAGYGYTF
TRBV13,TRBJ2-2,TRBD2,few,TGTGCCAGCAGCGATACTAGCGGAATATACACCGGGGAGCTGTTTTTT,CASSDTSGIYTGELFF
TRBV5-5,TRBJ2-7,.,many,TGTGCCAGCAGCTTCACAGTTACCTACGAGCAGTACTTC,CASSFTVTYEQYF